This T cell receptor (beta chain) came from a study of cytomegalovirus exposure and HLA in healthy donors. Trimming cost V 6 bases and J 4 bases, with 13 bases left between them. The CDR3 has 14 amino acids. The V gene's germline CDR1 is KGHSH and CDR2 LQKENI. Amplification used 60 Vbeta primers and 13 Jbeta primers. Assay used: immunoSEQ multiplex PCR; TCRdb lists only in-frame clones, some missing. In the table there are under 200,000 clones, 68% of which are singletons. Sequenced material: PBMCs. The source of this sequence is a woman aged 40-49 years in good health and CMV-seropositive. The V call is TRBV18, the J call TRBJ1-3; no definite D call. CDR3 nucleotide sequence: TGTGCCAGCTCCCGACTAGACGGGGGAAACACCATATATTTT. Its protein product is CASSRLDGGNTIYF.